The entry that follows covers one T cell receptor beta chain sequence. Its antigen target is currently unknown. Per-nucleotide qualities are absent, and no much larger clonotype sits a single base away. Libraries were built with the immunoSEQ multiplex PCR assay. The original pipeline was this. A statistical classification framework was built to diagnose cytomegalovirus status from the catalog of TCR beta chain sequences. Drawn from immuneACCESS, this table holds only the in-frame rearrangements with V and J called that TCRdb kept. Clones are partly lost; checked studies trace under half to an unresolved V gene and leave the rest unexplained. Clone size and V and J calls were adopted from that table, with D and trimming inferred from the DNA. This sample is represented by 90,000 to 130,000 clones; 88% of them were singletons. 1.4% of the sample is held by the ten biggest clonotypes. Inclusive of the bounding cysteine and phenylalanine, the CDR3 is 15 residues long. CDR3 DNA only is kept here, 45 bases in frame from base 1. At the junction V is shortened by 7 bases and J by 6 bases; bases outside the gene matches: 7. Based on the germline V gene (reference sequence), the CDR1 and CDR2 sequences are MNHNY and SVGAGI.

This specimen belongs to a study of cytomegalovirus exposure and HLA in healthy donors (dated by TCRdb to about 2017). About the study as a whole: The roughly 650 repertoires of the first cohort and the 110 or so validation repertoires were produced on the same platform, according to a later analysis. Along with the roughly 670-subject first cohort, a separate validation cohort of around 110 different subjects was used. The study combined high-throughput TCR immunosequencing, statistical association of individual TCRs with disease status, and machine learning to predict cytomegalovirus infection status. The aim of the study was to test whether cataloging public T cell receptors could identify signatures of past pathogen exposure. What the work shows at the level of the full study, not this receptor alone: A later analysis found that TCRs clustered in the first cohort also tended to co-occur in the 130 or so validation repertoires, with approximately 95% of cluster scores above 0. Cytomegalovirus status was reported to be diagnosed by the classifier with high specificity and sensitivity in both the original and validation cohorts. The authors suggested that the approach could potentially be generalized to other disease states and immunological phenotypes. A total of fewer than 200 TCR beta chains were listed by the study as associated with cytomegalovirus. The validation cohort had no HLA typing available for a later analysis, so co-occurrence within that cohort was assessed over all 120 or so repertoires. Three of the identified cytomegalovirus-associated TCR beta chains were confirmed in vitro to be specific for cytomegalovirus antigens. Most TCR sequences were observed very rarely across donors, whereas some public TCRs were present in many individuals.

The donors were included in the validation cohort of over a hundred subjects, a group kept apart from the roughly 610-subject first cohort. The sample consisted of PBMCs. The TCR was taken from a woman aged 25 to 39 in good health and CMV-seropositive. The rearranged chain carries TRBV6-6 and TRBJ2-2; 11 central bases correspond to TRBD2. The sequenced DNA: TGTGCCAGCACCTCCGGGACTAGCGGATCCGGGGAGCTGTTTTTT. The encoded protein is CASTSGTSGSGELFF.